What follows are 16 T cell receptor beta chains derived from one specimen sequenced in a study of blood T cell repertoires in COVID-19. The method was immunoSEQ multiplex PCR; TCRdb's version includes in-frame clones alone and lacks a portion of them. The sample lists over 150,000 clones, around 79% occurring once. Sequencing used peripheral blood. The receptors come from a woman aged 50 to 65 with acute or convalescent COVID-19.

The chain couples TRBV7-6 to TRBJ1-1; D remains ambiguous. Germline loops: CDR1 SGHVS, CDR2 FNYEAQ. CDR3 size: 16 residues. V gave up 4 bases and J gave up 0 bases, with 15 bases separating them. In nucleotides, the CDR3 is TGTGCCAGCAGCTCGGTCTCGTTCGTGGTGAACACTGAAGCTTTCTTT. Translating gives CASSSVSFVVNTEAFF.

V and J are TRBV2 and TRBJ1-1, with a possible D match to TRBD1 (5 bases). The CDR3 extends over 14 amino acids. The V end was cut by 3 bases, the J end by 1 base, with 9 bases between. Germline V gene sequence: CDR1 SNHLY, CDR2 FYNNEI. CDR3 protein: CASSDDGANTEAFF. The CDR3 DNA follows: TGTGCCAGCAGTGATGATGGGGCGAACACTGAAGCTTTCTTT.

The V and J genes are TRBV5-1 and TRBJ1-5, with 9 positions matching TRBD1. Germline V gene lookup returns CDR1 SGHRS and CDR2 YFSETQ. V shed 4 bases, J shed 7 bases, and the junction held 3 bases outside the gene matches. The CDR3 extends over 13 amino acids. This CDR3 is CASSRTGDQPQHF. Written as DNA, the CDR3 is TGCGCCAGCAGCCGGACAGGGGACCAGCCCCAGCATTTT.

This clone was picked up one time. This chain joins TRBV5-5 and TRBJ2-7; unclear D gene. V lost 4 bases and J 0 bases, leaving 11 bases between the germline ends. The CDR3 extends over 14 amino acids. CDR1 SGHKS and CDR2 YYEKEE come from the germline V gene (reference sequence). This chain's CDR3 is CASSPLVDSYEQYF. The CDR3 DNA reads as TGTGCCAGCAGCCCCCTAGTGGACTCCTACGAGCAGTACTTC.

Only one count was recorded for this clone. The chain links TRBV10-3 to TRBJ1-2; tentatively, D is TRBD1 (6 bases). The CDR3 contains 14 residues. CDR1 is ENHRY and CDR2 is SYGVKD in the germline V gene. V dropped 6 bases and J dropped 3 bases, with 14 bases sitting between them. CDR3 nucleotides: TGTGCCATCAGGGGGGACATTTCGGACTATGGCTACACCTTC. Translation gives CAIRGDISDYGYTF.

V usage is TRBV7-9 and J usage is TRBJ2-7, with TRBD2 matching over 9 bases. This CDR3 is built from 11 residues. CDR1 is SEHNR, CDR2 FQNEAQ, per germline (reference sequence). Unmatched junction bases numbered 3, after V lost 11 bases and J lost 4 bases. CDR3 sequence (DNA): TGTGCCTCGACTAGCGGTTACGAGCAGTACTTC. It encodes CASTSGYEQYF.

J is TRBJ1-5 and V is TRBV5-6; 7 positions agree with TRBD1. This CDR3 has 15 amino acids. Germline values: CDR1 SGHDT, CDR2 YYEEEE. The junction had 11 bases not matched to a gene; V was cut back by 6 bases and J by 5 bases. The CDR3 is CASNRRGLVDQPQHF. The CDR3 nucleotides are TGTGCCAGCAACAGAAGGGGGCTTGTGGATCAGCCCCAGCATTTT. Together with reference TRBV5-6 and TRBJ1-5, the CDR3 gives the full variable domain: DAGVTQSPTHLIKTRGQQVTLRCSPKSGHDTVSWYQQALGQGPQFIFQYYEEEERQRGNFPDRFSGHQFPNYSSELNVNALLLGDSALYLCASNRRGLVDQPQHFGDGTRLSIL.

This clone has just one count. The chain recombines TRBV27 with TRBJ2-7, with D uncertain. This CDR3 has 14 residues. Germline-derived CDR1 and CDR2 are MNHEY and SMNVEV (reference sequence). V was cut by 0 bases and J by 0 bases, with 6 bases left in between. DNA for the CDR3: TGTGCCAGCAGTTTATCGGCACGCTCCTACGAGCAGTACTTC. Amino acids: CASSLSARSYEQYF.

This sequence joins TRBV11-2 and TRBJ2-1, with 12 bases that match TRBD2. Losses at the gene ends were 0 bases for V and 4 bases for J; bases not matched to a gene: 10. CDR3 length: 19 residues. The germline gives CDR1 SGHAT, CDR2 FQNNGV. In DNA, the CDR3 is TGTGCCAGCAGCTTAGATGGCCGACTAGCGGGAGTAAAGTACAATGAGCAGTTCTTC. This codes for CASSLDGRLAGVKYNEQFF.

The chain links TRBV27 to TRBJ1-2, with a possible D match to TRBD1 (5 bases). CDR1 and CDR2 from the germline V gene are MNHEY and SMNVEV (reference sequence). Trimming pared 5 bases from V and 7 bases from J, leaving 20 bases between. The length of the CDR3 is 15 residues. The CDR3 region is CASSPLDRVQGGYTF. The CDR3 bases are TGTGCCAGCAGTCCCCTGGACCGCGTCCAGGGTGGCTACACCTTC.

The V call is TRBV5-1, the J call TRBJ1-1; maybe TRBD1 (6 bases). There are 12 residues in the CDR3. The ends were cut back, 5 bases at V and 5 bases at J, with 10 bases in the middle. Germline V CDR1 and CDR2: SGHRS, YFSETQ. CDR3 sequence (DNA): TGCGCCAGCAGTCTCCAGGGGACTGAAGCTTTCTTT. It codes for CASSLQGTEAFF.

The chain employs TRBV5-4 and TRBJ2-7; TRBD1 agrees at 7 bases. This CDR3 region has 15 residues. With V trimmed by 5 bases and J by 2 bases, 10 bases remained unmatched. The germline V gene encodes CDR1 SGHNT and CDR2 YYREEE (reference sequence). The CDR3 reads CASSRRDRKTYEQYF. The CDR3 bases are TGTGCCAGCAGTCGCCGGGACAGAAAGACCTACGAGCAGTACTTC.

The chain couples TRBV18 to TRBJ1-4, with D perhaps matching TRBD1 (5 bases). This CDR3 region has 15 residues. V was clipped by 3 bases and J by 7 bases, with 15 bases between them. In germline, CDR1 is KGHSH, CDR2 LQKENI. CDR3 DNA: TGTGCCAGCTCACCCCCAGGGCGGATACTTGAAAAACTGTTTTTT. The encoded protein is CASSPPGRILEKLFF.

The V and J genes are TRBV25-1 and TRBJ2-1; 7 nucleotides match TRBD2. The CDR3 sequence is 17 residues long. The junction had 18 bases not matched to a gene; V was cut back by 4 bases and J by 9 bases. Germline V gene lookup returns CDR1 MGHDK and CDR2 SYGVNS. The CDR3 here is CASSGTSGGISGGEQFF. In DNA, the CDR3 is TGTGCCAGCAGTGGGACTAGTGGAGGGATCTCCGGGGGTGAGCAGTTCTTC.

The chain is built from TRBV10-3 and TRBJ2-7; 11 bases match TRBD2. Germline V gives CDR1 ENHRY, CDR2 SYGVKD. V lost 6 bases and J lost 4; bases outside the gene matches: 8. The CDR3 is 15 amino acids. The CDR3, as DNA: TGTGCCATCAGCCCGACTAGCGGGACCTTTTACGAGCAGTACTTC. Its translation: CAISPTSGTFYEQYF.

The gene calls are TRBV12-3 or TRBV12-4 and TRBJ2-3, with TRBD1 matching 7 bases. The ends lost 3 bases at V and 7 bases at J; junction bases unmatched: 4. The CDR3 extends over 13 amino acids. DNA of the CDR3: TGTGCCAGCAGTTTTAAACAGGGGTATACGCAGTATTTT. Amino acid sequence: CASSFKQGYTQYF.